The TCR beta chain under discussion was sequenced for a study of blood T cell repertoires in COVID-19. As for the study in general: Acute and convalescent COVID-19 samples came from the United States, Italy and Spain. Nucleic acid was either cDNA or gDNA, and it came from T cells, B-cell-depleted T cells, or PBMCs.

CDR3 length: 15 residues. The germline CDR1 and CDR2 sequences are SEHNR and FQNEAQ (reference sequence). Trimming at V came to 1 base and at J to 6 bases, leaving 9 bases not matched to a gene. How the authors handled the data: Reference gene primer amplification gave estimated nucleated cell counts. This table comes from immunoSEQ multiplex PCR, and its TCRdb copy is limited to in-frame clones, with some not included. V and J calls plus clone size are reproduced from that table; the DNA served to infer D and trimming. The data show some 200,000 clones, 70% to 90% seen once. Specimen: peripheral blood. The chain has TRBV7-9 and TRBJ2-7; 7 bases align to TRBD1. The receptor was derived from a man aged 50-60 years who had recovered from COVID-19. CDR3 loop: CASSLGSGQDREQYF. The CDR3 nucleotides are TGTGCCAGCAGCTTAGGGAGCGGACAGGATCGCGAGCAGTACTTC.